A selection of T cell receptor beta chains follows, all from one sample in a study of blood T cell repertoires in COVID-19. TCRdb's table, derived via immunoSEQ multiplex PCR, lists solely in-frame clones and lacks some. The table includes around 500,000 clones, more than 75% detected once. The sample consisted of PBMCs or T cells enriched from blood (not recorded which). The origin of the receptors is a woman aged 35 to 49 who had recovered from COVID-19. The CDR3 runs from the conserved cysteine through the conserved F or W. Fields, in order: clone size, J gene, V gene, CDR3 protein. Clone size is not always given. Where it is, it says once, few, many or a class for expanded clones.

clone_size: .; j_call: TRBJ2-1; v_call: TRBV11-2; cdr3_aa: CASSLEPWEVSSYNEQFF
clone_size: .; j_call: TRBJ2-1; v_call: TRBV19; cdr3_aa: CASSNGGKVDEQFF
clone_size: .; j_call: TRBJ1-2; v_call: TRBV7-9; cdr3_aa: CASSSGTGVFFGYTF
clone_size: .; j_call: TRBJ1-4; v_call: TRBV10-2; cdr3_aa: CASSEGATNEKLFF
clone_size: .; j_call: TRBJ1-4; v_call: TRBV3-1/TRBV3-2; cdr3_aa: CASSPGQKNEKLFF
clone_size: few; j_call: TRBJ2-1; v_call: TRBV3-1/TRBV3-2; cdr3_aa: CASSQVAGGLSHEQFF
clone_size: .; j_call: TRBJ2-7; v_call: TRBV7-9; cdr3_aa: CASSSTGYFVDEQYF
clone_size: .; j_call: TRBJ2-5; v_call: TRBV6-5; cdr3_aa: CASRRLGQGKETQYF
clone_size: .; j_call: TRBJ2-1; v_call: TRBV6-5; cdr3_aa: CASSYSGTDNEQFF
clone_size: .; j_call: TRBJ2-3; v_call: TRBV27; cdr3_aa: CASSLISLDTQYF
clone_size: .; j_call: TRBJ2-7; v_call: TRBV5-6; cdr3_aa: CASTTSGTRWNEQYF
clone_size: once; j_call: TRBJ2-7; v_call: TRBV2; cdr3_aa: CASSPLDRYEQYF
clone_size: .; j_call: TRBJ2-1; v_call: TRBV14; cdr3_aa: CASSHTRFEQFF
clone_size: once; j_call: TRBJ2-7; v_call: TRBV5-4; cdr3_aa: CASSLGTSGTYEQYF
clone_size: .; j_call: TRBJ1-5; v_call: TRBV24-1; cdr3_aa: CATSDQGLGQPQHF
clone_size: once; j_call: TRBJ2-7; v_call: TRBV6-5; cdr3_aa: CASRGGTSSYEQYF
clone_size: .; j_call: TRBJ2-1; v_call: TRBV11-2; cdr3_aa: CASSLVEPYNEQFF
clone_size: .; j_call: TRBJ2-1; v_call: TRBV3-1/TRBV3-2; cdr3_aa: CASSPDRGQLNEQFF
clone_size: .; j_call: TRBJ1-6; v_call: TRBV7-9; cdr3_aa: CASSSSGVESPLHF
clone_size: .; j_call: TRBJ2-5; v_call: TRBV12-3/TRBV12-4; cdr3_aa: CASSLGYSETQYF
clone_size: .; j_call: TRBJ2-1; v_call: TRBV24-1; cdr3_aa: CATSDSTSGRGNEQFF
clone_size: .; j_call: TRBJ1-6; v_call: TRBV18; cdr3_aa: CASSPKRFTGDNSPLHF
clone_size: .; j_call: TRBJ1-3; v_call: TRBV10-3; cdr3_aa: CAITRETATGGSSGNTIYF
clone_size: .; j_call: TRBJ1-3; v_call: TRBV3-1/TRBV3-2; cdr3_aa: CASSHSRDRVLGNTIYF
clone_size: .; j_call: TRBJ1-3; v_call: TRBV12-5; cdr3_aa: CASGLGHSGNTIYF
clone_size: .; j_call: TRBJ2-1; v_call: TRBV11-2; cdr3_aa: CASSHSGSYNEQFF
clone_size: .; j_call: TRBJ2-1; v_call: TRBV4-3; cdr3_aa: CASSQEGGTVGGNEQFF
clone_size: .; j_call: TRBJ2-2; v_call: TRBV4-3; cdr3_aa: CASSQARTGELFF
clone_size: .; j_call: TRBJ2-3; v_call: TRBV12-5; cdr3_aa: CASAAPPYTGTGKADTQYF
clone_size: .; j_call: TRBJ2-5; v_call: TRBV7-2; cdr3_aa: CASSLGLAGETQYF
clone_size: .; j_call: TRBJ2-2; v_call: TRBV11-2; cdr3_aa: CASSIPGLPNTGELFF
clone_size: once; j_call: TRBJ1-1; v_call: TRBV6-5; cdr3_aa: CASSYSKPGGAFF
clone_size: .; j_call: TRBJ2-1; v_call: TRBV5-1; cdr3_aa: CASNLGLADFYNEQFF
clone_size: .; j_call: TRBJ2-7; v_call: TRBV7-2; cdr3_aa: CASSLVSAWATYEQYF
clone_size: once; j_call: TRBJ2-1; v_call: TRBV2; cdr3_aa: CASYEGTGGGFF
clone_size: .; j_call: TRBJ2-7; v_call: TRBV12-3/TRBV12-4; cdr3_aa: CASTMGLAGEQYF
clone_size: .; j_call: TRBJ2-3; v_call: TRBV6-2/TRBV6-3; cdr3_aa: CASNYDPGGRATDTQYF
clone_size: .; j_call: TRBJ1-4; v_call: TRBV7-9; cdr3_aa: CASSPRGPFNEKLFF
clone_size: many; j_call: TRBJ1-1; v_call: TRBV7-9; cdr3_aa: CASSFEGVGTEAFF
clone_size: .; j_call: TRBJ1-5; v_call: TRBV9; cdr3_aa: CASSVAVGQPQHF
clone_size: .; j_call: TRBJ2-2; v_call: TRBV7-9; cdr3_aa: CASTTLTDTGELFF
clone_size: .; j_call: TRBJ1-2; v_call: TRBV12-3/TRBV12-4; cdr3_aa: CASSLGKGYGYTF
clone_size: .; j_call: TRBJ1-1; v_call: TRBV6-1; cdr3_aa: CASSEDKNTEAFF
clone_size: .; j_call: TRBJ2-7; v_call: TRBV29-1; cdr3_aa: CSVGTGVYEQYF
clone_size: once; j_call: TRBJ2-3; v_call: TRBV7-9; cdr3_aa: CASIPLKRTIADTQYF
clone_size: .; j_call: TRBJ2-7; v_call: TRBV6-2/TRBV6-3; cdr3_aa: CASSYYGGRQTYEQYF
clone_size: .; j_call: TRBJ2-1; v_call: TRBV7-7; cdr3_aa: CASSLGTSGGLGEQFF
clone_size: .; j_call: TRBJ1-1; v_call: TRBV6-5; cdr3_aa: CASSYSRRVNTEAFF
clone_size: .; j_call: TRBJ1-1; v_call: TRBV7-8; cdr3_aa: CASSKGGQPNTEAFF
clone_size: .; j_call: TRBJ1-3; v_call: TRBV2; cdr3_aa: CASISTTGDTIYF
clone_size: .; j_call: TRBJ1-2; v_call: TRBV18; cdr3_aa: CASSPPSMRVTVGYTF
clone_size: .; j_call: TRBJ2-7; v_call: TRBV12-5; cdr3_aa: CASGLVVSSEAYEQYF